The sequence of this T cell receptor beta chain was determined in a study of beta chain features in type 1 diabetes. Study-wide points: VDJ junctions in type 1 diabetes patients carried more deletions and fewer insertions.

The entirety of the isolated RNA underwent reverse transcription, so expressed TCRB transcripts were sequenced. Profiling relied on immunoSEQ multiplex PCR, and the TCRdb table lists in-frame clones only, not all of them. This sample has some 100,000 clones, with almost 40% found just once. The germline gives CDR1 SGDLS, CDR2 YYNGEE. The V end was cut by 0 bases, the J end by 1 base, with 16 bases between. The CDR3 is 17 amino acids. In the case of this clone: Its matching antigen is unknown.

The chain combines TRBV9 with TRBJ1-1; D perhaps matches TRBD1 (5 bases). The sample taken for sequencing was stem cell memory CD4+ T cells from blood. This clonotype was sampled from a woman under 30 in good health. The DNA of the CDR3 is TGTGCCAGCAGCGTAGGGCCGGGGGTCCGCTGGAACACTGAAGCTTTCTTT. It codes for CASSVGPGVRWNTEAFF.